The 15 T cell receptor beta chains below come from one sample, sequenced in a study of early T cells in non-severe SARS-CoV-2 infection. One entry per CDR3 protein results from TCRdb running MiXCR on the 5' RACE reads. The sample carries around 28,000 distinct CDR3 sequences, around 5% recorded once. Material: whole blood. The receptors originated from an adult who was a healthcare worker with PCR-confirmed SARS-CoV-2 infection or an uninfected control (not recorded which).

V and J are TRBV11-2 and TRBJ2-1, with TRBD2 identical over 11 bases. V trimming: 1 base; J trimming: 3 bases; junction bases outside the gene matches: 11. This CDR3 comprises 19 residues. Germline assignment: CDR1 SGHAT and CDR2 FQNNGV. CDR3 sequence reads: CASSLGTSGPRLIYNEQFF. The CDR3 DNA reads TGTGCCAGCAGCTTAGGGACTAGCGGGCCTCGTCTCATCTACAATGAGCAGTTCTTC.

This clonotype was seen at least ten times. At one end the junction does not follow the germline gene, possibly because of a read error. The chain carries TRBV20-1 and TRBJ2-1, with a tentative D call TRBD2 (6 bases). The CDR3 is 14 amino acids. Germline V gives CDR1 DFQATT, CDR2 SNEGSKA (reference sequence). CDR3 sequence reads: CSAEGLARNKEQFF. In nucleotides, the CDR3 is TGCAGTGCTGAGGGGCTAGCGCGAAACAAGGAGCAGTTCTTC.

This clonotype was counted ten times or more. The chain employs TRBV20-1 and TRBJ2-7; 12 nucleotides match TRBD2. The CDR3 is made up of 19 amino acids. After removal of 3 bases from V and 1 base from J, the junction contained 16 bases not matched to a gene. CDR1 DFQATT and CDR2 SNEGSKA come from the germline V gene (reference sequence). CDR3 DNA: TGCAGTGCTAGTGGTCGCGGACTAGCGGGAATACAATTTTCCTACGAGCAGTACTTC. It yields the protein CSASGRGLAGIQFSYEQYF.

This clonotype was recorded many times. The J gene is TRBJ1-2, the V gene TRBV10-3; D is unclear. Germline lookup yields CDR1 ENHRY and CDR2 SYGVKD. The CDR3 consists of 14 residues. The V end lost 3 bases, the J end lost 4 bases, and 12 bases lay between the germline ends. CDR3 DNA: TGTGCCATCAGTGATGGTAGGGAGGGCTATGGCTACACCTTC. Translation: CAISDGREGYGYTF.

This clonotype is medium-sized (0.01 to 0.1%). The chain has TRBV20-1 and TRBJ1-1, with a possible D match to TRBD1 (6 bases). Trimming left V 5 bases short and J 10 bases short, with 20 bases between. Per germline, CDR1 DFQATT and CDR2 SNEGSKA (reference sequence). This CDR3 comprises 13 residues. CDR3 in DNA: TGCAGTGCTTCCCGTATACAGGGTAGAGGAGCTTTCTTT. Residues: CSASRIQGRGAFF.

The table lists this clonotype with many counts. The rearrangement joins TRBV20-1 to TRBJ1-2, with TRBD1 matching 7 bases. From germline, CDR1 is DFQATT and CDR2 SNEGSKA (reference sequence). The trim removed 6 bases at V and 7 bases at J, leaving 14 bases unmatched. The CDR3 has 14 amino acids. CDR3 in amino acids: CSAGQPVFHGGYTF. In DNA, the CDR3 is TGCAGTGCGGGACAGCCGGTGTTTCATGGTGGCTACACCTTC.

This clonotype appeared many times. The V and J genes are TRBV4-1 and TRBJ2-1; D is ambiguous. The germline V gene has CDR1 MGHRA and CDR2 YSYEKL. Between the trimmed V and J ends, which lost 4 bases and 8 bases, there was a span of 12 bases. The CDR3 spans 13 residues. The CDR3 DNA reads as TGCGCCAGCAGCCCGACCCCCCCCGATGAGCAGTTCTTC. The encoded protein is CASSPTPPDEQFF.

This clonotype was seen at least ten times. The J gene is TRBJ2-5, the V gene TRBV3-1, with no clear D. There are 12 residues in the CDR3. V gave up 0 bases and J gave up 4 bases, with 3 bases separating them. Germline loops: CDR1 LGHDT, CDR2 YNNKEL (reference sequence). The CDR3 spells CASSQDGETQYF. CDR3 DNA: TGTGCCAGCAGCCAAGATGGAGAGACCCAGTACTTC.

This clonotype was detected many times. J is TRBJ2-2 and V is TRBV6-6; D possibly corresponds to TRBD2 (5 bases). Germline V gene data show CDR1 as MNHNY and CDR2 as SVGAGI (reference sequence). The CDR3 runs 14 residues. Trimming stripped 4 bases from V and 4 bases from J, with 10 bases between. DNA of the CDR3: TGTGCCAGCAGTTCCCTAGCCGTCACCGGGGAGCTGTTTTTT. It codes for CASSSLAVTGELFF.

This clonotype was observed many times. The chain uses TRBV6-1 and TRBJ2-1; 8 nucleotides agree with TRBD2. The CDR3 has 15 amino acids. Germline V gene sequence: CDR1 MNHNS, CDR2 SASEGT. With 3 bases clipped from V and 8 bases from J, the junction kept 9 bases outside the gene matches. The CDR3 nucleotides are TGTGCCAGCAGTGAGAGCGGGAGCGCGTGGGATGAGCAGTTCTTC. It is translated as CASSESGSAWDEQFF.

The chain is built from TRBV6-5 and TRBJ2-7; 7 bases match TRBD1. The CDR3 loop spans 14 amino acids. CDR1 and CDR2 from the germline V gene are MNHEY and SVGAGI. The V segment lost 2 bases and the J segment 2 bases; nucleotides outside the gene matches: 3. Here the CDR3 DNA reads TGTGCCAGCAGTTACACGGGACAGCCCTACGAGCAGTACTTC. Amino acids: CASSYTGQPYEQYF.

This clonotype has at least ten counts. V gene TRBV5-1 combines with J gene TRBJ1-6, with D unresolved. Germline V gene lookup returns CDR1 SGHRS and CDR2 YFSETQ. V was shortened by 0 bases and J by 0 bases, with 10 bases between the two germline ends. This CDR3 has 17 residues. The DNA for the CDR3 is TGCGCCAGCAGCTTGGGATCGATCAGCTCCTATAATTCACCCCTCCACTTT. Residues: CASSLGSISSYNSPLHF.

The table lists this clonotype with a few counts. The V gene is TRBV20-1, the J gene TRBJ1-5; D uncertain. The V end was cut by 0 bases, the J end by 5 bases, with 8 bases between. The CDR3 sequence is 13 residues long. Germline loops: CDR1 DFQATT, CDR2 SNEGSKA (reference sequence). As DNA, the CDR3 is TGCAGTGCTAGAGATCGGGAATATCAGCCCCAGCATTTT. It encodes CSARDREYQPQHF.

This clonotype was seen ten or more times. The chain is built from TRBV7-2 and TRBJ2-2; D gene uncertain. The CDR3 covers 16 residues. V was pared by 5 bases and J by 1 base, with 14 bases between. Germline V gives CDR1 SGHTA, CDR2 FQGNSA. The CDR3 protein is CASSAPKRLNTGELFF. CDR3 in DNA: TGTGCCAGCAGCGCCCCTAAGAGGCTGAACACCGGGGAGCTGTTTTTT.

In its sample, this clonotype was seen many times. The gene calls are TRBV18 and TRBJ1-5, with a possible D match to TRBD1 (6 bases). The CDR3 totals 16 residues. The V end lost 4 bases, the J end lost 2 bases, and 15 bases lay between the germline ends. From germline, CDR1 is KGHSH and CDR2 LQKENI. The CDR3 loop reads CASSLSGGSGNQPQHF. The CDR3 bases are TGTGCCAGCTCACTTTCGGGGGGCTCCGGCAATCAGCCCCAGCATTTT.